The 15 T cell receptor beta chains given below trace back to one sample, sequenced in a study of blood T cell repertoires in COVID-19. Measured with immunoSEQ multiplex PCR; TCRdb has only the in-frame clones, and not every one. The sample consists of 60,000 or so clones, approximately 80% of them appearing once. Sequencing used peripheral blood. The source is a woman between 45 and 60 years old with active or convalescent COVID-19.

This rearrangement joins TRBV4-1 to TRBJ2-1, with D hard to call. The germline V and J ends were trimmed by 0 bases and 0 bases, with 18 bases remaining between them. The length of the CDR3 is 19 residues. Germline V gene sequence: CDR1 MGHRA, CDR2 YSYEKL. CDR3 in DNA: TGCGCCAGCAGCCAAGATAGGAGACCCGTACGGAGCTCCTACAATGAGCAGTTCTTC. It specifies CASSQDRRPVRSSYNEQFF.

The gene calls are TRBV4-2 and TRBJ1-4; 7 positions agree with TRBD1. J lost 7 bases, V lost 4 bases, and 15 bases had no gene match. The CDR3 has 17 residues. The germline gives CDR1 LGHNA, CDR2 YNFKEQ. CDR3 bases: TGTGCCAGCAGCCCAGACCCCGACCGGGACAGTAGTGAAAAACTGTTTTTT. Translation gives CASSPDPDRDSSEKLFF.

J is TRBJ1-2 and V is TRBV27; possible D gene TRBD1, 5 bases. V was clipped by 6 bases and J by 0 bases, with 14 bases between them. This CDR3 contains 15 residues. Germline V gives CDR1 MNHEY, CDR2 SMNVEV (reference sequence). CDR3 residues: CASSPGGEPNYGYTF. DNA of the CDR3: TGTGCCAGCAGCCCTGGGGGGGAACCTAACTATGGCTACACCTTC.

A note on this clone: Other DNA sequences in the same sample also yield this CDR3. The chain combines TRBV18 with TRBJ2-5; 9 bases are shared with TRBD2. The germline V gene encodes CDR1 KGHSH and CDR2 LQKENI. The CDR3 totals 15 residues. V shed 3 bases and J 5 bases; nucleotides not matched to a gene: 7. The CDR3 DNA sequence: TGTGCCAGCTCACCGTTAGCGGGAGAGGGGGAGACCCAGTACTTC. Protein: CASSPLAGEGETQYF.

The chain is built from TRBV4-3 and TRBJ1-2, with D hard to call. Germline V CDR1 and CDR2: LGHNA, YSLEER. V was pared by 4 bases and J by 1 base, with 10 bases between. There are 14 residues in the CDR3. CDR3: CASSPAGDNYGYTF. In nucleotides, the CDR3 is TGCGCCAGCAGCCCAGCCGGGGATAACTATGGCTACACCTTC.

The CDR3 nucleotides are TGTGCCACCAGCAGAGGTGAGGGGGACAATGAGCAGTTCTTC. Amino acids: CATSRGEGDNEQFF. This chain joins TRBV15 and TRBJ2-1; possibly TRBD1 for D (6 bases). Germline CDR1 is LNHNV and CDR2 is YYDKDF (reference sequence). The CDR3 runs to 14 residues. Trimming left V 1 base short and J 5 bases short, with 9 bases between.

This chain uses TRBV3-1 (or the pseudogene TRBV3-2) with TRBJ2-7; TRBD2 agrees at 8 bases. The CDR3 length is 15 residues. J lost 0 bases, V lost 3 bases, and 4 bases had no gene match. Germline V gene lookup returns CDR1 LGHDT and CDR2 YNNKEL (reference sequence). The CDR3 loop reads CASSQGGTSSYEQYF. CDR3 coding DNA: TGTGCCAGCAGCCAGGGGGGGACTAGCTCCTACGAGCAGTACTTC.

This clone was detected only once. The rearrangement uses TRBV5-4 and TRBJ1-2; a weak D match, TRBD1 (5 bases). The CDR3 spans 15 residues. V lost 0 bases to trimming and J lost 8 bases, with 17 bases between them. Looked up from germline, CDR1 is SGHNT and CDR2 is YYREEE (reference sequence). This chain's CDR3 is CASSLAGGSKGGYTF. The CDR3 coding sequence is TGTGCCAGCAGCTTGGCGGGGGGGTCAAAGGGAGGCTACACCTTC.

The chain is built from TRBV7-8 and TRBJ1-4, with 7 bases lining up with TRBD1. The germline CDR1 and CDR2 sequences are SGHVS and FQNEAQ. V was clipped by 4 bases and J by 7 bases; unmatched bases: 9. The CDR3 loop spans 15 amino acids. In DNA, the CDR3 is TGTGCCAGCAGCTCCTGGGACAGCCGGGCTGAAAAACTGTTTTTT. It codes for CASSSWDSRAEKLFF.

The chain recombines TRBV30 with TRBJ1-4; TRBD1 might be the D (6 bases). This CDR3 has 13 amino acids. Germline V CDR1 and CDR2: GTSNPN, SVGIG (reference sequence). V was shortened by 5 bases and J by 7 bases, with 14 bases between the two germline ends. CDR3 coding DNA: TGTGCCTGGCAACAGGGAATAGGTGAAAAACTGTTTTTT. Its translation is CAWQQGIGEKLFF.

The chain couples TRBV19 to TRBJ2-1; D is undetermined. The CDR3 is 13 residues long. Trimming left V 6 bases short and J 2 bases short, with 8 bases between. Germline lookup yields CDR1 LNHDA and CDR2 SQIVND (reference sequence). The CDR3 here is CASRGGAYNEQFF. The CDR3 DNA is TGTGCCAGTAGAGGCGGCGCCTACAATGAGCAGTTCTTC.

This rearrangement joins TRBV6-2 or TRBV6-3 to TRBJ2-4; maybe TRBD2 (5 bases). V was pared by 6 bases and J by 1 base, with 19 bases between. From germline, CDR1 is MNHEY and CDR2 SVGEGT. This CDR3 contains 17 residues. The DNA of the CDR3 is TGTGCCAGCAGCAAAGTCGGGGATTTCGGGGCCAAAAACATTCAGTACTTC. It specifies CASSKVGDFGAKNIQYF.

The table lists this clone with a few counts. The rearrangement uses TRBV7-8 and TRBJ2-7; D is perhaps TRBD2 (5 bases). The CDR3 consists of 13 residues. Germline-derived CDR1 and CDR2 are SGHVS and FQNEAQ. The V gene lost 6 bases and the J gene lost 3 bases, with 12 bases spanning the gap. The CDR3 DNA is TGTGCCAGCAGGACCATGGGGAGCTACGAGCAGTACTTC. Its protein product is CASRTMGSYEQYF.

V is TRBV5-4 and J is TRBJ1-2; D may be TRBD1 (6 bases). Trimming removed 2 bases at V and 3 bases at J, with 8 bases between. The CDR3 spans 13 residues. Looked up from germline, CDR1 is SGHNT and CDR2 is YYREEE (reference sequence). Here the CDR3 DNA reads TGTGCCAGCAGCTTAGGACAGTACTATGGCTACACCTTC. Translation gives CASSLGQYYGYTF.

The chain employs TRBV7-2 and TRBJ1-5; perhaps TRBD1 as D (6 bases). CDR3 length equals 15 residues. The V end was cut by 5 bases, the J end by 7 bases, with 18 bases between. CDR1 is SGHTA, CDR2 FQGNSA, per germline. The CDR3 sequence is CASSPSGQTSQPQHF. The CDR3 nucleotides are TGTGCCAGCAGCCCCTCGGGACAAACGTCCCAGCCCCAGCATTTT.